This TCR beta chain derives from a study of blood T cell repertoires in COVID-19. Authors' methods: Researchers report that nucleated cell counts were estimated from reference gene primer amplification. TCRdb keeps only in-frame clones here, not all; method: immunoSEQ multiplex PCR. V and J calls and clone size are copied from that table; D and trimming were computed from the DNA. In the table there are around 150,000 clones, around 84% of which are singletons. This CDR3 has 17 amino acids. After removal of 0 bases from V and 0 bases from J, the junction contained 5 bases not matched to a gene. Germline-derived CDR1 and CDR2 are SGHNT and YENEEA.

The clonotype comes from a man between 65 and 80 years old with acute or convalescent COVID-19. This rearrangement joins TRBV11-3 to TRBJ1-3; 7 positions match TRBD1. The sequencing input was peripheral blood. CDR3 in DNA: TGTGCCAGCAGCTTAGAAGCAGGGGGAAGCTCTGGAAACACCATATATTTT. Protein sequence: CASSLEAGGSSGNTIYF.